A selection of T cell receptor beta chains follows, all from one sample in a study of T cells in Graves' hyperthyroidism and ophthalmopathy. TCRdb independently ran MiXCR on the multiplex PCR reads; one entry per CDR3 protein. Here the sample spans about 200,000 distinct CDR3 sequences, approximately 16% being singletons. The sample taken for sequencing was blood. The receptor set was obtained from a woman aged 45-65 years with Graves' hyperthyroidism. The CDR3 runs from the conserved cysteine through the conserved F or W. The D gene is left open where the match is weak. Clone size is stated in some rows and not others, as once, few, many or a class when expanded.

D gene: TRBD2
J gene: TRBJ2-1
V gene: TRBV4-2
clone size: -
CDR3 protein: CASSRPGLGRPNEQFF
CDR3 DNA: TGTGCCAGCAGCCGTCCGGGACTAGGACGCCCCAATGAGCAGTTCTTC

D gene: TRBD1
J gene: TRBJ2-6
V gene: TRBV7-9
clone size: many
CDR3 protein: CASSYTGGSGANVLTF
CDR3 DNA: TGTGCCAGCAGCTATACAGGGGGCTCCGGGGCCAACGTCCTGACTTTC

D gene: -
J gene: TRBJ1-2
V gene: TRBV5-1
clone size: many
CDR3 protein: CASSPERGEDGYTF
CDR3 DNA: TGCGCCAGCAGCCCCGAGAGGGGGGAGGATGGCTACACCTTC

D gene: -
J gene: TRBJ1-3
V gene: TRBV6-1
clone size: -
CDR3 protein: CASSESGNTIYF
CDR3 DNA: TGTGCCAGCAGTGAATCTGGAAACACCATATATTTT

D gene: TRBD2
J gene: TRBJ2-3
V gene: TRBV27
clone size: few
CDR3 protein: CASNKLAEFTDTQYF
CDR3 DNA: TGTGCCAGCAACAAACTAGCGGAGTTCACAGATACGCAGTATTTT

D gene: -
J gene: TRBJ1-1
V gene: TRBV28
clone size: -
CDR3 protein: CASSLRGRVTEAFF
CDR3 DNA: TGTGCCAGCAGTTTAAGGGGGAGGGTCACTGAAGCTTTCTTT

D gene: TRBD2
J gene: TRBJ2-3
V gene: TRBV7-3
clone size: -
CDR3 protein: CASSLSSGSLADTQYF
CDR3 DNA: TGTGCCAGCAGCTTAAGTAGCGGGAGTCTCGCAGATACGCAGTATTTT

D gene: TRBD2
J gene: TRBJ2-1
V gene: TRBV30
clone size: -
CDR3 protein: CAWNLAGLYIYNEQFF
CDR3 DNA: TGTGCCTGGAACCTAGCGGGGCTGTATATTTACAATGAGCAGTTCTTC

D gene: TRBD2
J gene: TRBJ2-1
V gene: TRBV20-1
clone size: many
CDR3 protein: CSARDSSSGANEQFF
CDR3 DNA: TGCAGTGCTAGAGATAGTTCTAGCGGGGCCAATGAGCAGTTCTTC

D gene: -
J gene: TRBJ1-2
V gene: TRBV27
clone size: -
CDR3 protein: CASSFRGNYGYAF
CDR3 DNA: TGTGCCAGCAGCTTTAGAGGAAACTATGGCTACGCCTTC

D gene: -
J gene: TRBJ2-7
V gene: TRBV4-1
clone size: few
CDR3 protein: CASSQVVGYEQYF
CDR3 DNA: TGCGCCAGCAGCCAAGTCGTGGGGTACGAGCAGTACTTC

D gene: -
J gene: TRBJ2-7
V gene: TRBV9
clone size: -
CDR3 protein: CASSDKIAATGYEQYF
CDR3 DNA: TGTGCCAGCAGCGATAAGATAGCGGCAACGGGCTACGAGCAGTACTTC

D gene: -
J gene: TRBJ2-1
V gene: TRBV10-3
clone size: -
CDR3 protein: CAITFDNEQFF
CDR3 DNA: TGTGCCATCACGTTCGACAATGAGCAGTTCTTC

D gene: -
J gene: TRBJ1-2
V gene: TRBV7-3
clone size: many
CDR3 protein: CASSLTSGDNYGYTF
CDR3 DNA: TGTGCCAGCAGCTTAACGTCGGGGGATAACTATGGCTACACCTTC

D gene: -
J gene: TRBJ1-2
V gene: TRBV20-1
clone size: -
CDR3 protein: CSARVPGLYGYTF
CDR3 DNA: TGCAGTGCTAGAGTCCCCGGGCTCTATGGCTACACCTTC

D gene: -
J gene: TRBJ2-3
V gene: TRBV18
clone size: many
CDR3 protein: CASSPRRNTDTQYF
CDR3 DNA: TGTGCCAGCTCACCCAGGAGGAACACAGATACGCAGTATTTT

D gene: -
J gene: TRBJ2-1
V gene: TRBV20-1
clone size: -
CDR3 protein: CSARDFLSKSSNEQFF
CDR3 DNA: TGCAGTGCTAGAGATTTCCTCTCGAAGTCATCCAATGAGCAGTTCTTC

D gene: TRBD2
J gene: TRBJ2-7
V gene: TRBV29-1
clone size: many
CDR3 protein: CSGGPSGVGEQYF
CDR3 DNA: TGCAGCGGGGGACCCAGCGGGGTGGGCGAGCAGTACTTC

D gene: TRBD1
J gene: TRBJ2-7
V gene: TRBV4-1
clone size: -
CDR3 protein: CTSSQPGQGPEQYF
CDR3 DNA: TGCACCAGCAGCCAACCGGGACAGGGCCCCGAGCAGTACTTC

D gene: -
J gene: TRBJ1-2
V gene: TRBV5-6
clone size: many
CDR3 protein: CASSSGAGMNGYTF
CDR3 DNA: TGTGCCAGCAGCTCTGGGGCAGGGATGAATGGCTACACCTTC

D gene: -
J gene: TRBJ1-2
V gene: TRBV11-2
clone size: many
CDR3 protein: CASSSRGVNVYGYTF
CDR3 DNA: TGTGCCAGCAGCTCCAGGGGTGTCAATGTCTATGGCTACACCTTC

D gene: -
J gene: TRBJ1-2
V gene: TRBV12-3/TRBV12-4
clone size: few
CDR3 protein: CASLGSYYGYTF
CDR3 DNA: TGTGCCAGCTTAGGCAGCTACTATGGCTACACCTTC

D gene: TRBD1
J gene: TRBJ2-1
V gene: TRBV5-1
clone size: many
CDR3 protein: CASSTGQGLSYNEQFF
CDR3 DNA: TGCGCCAGCAGCACCGGACAGGGTTTATCCTACAATGAGCAGTTCTTC

D gene: TRBD2
J gene: TRBJ2-1
V gene: TRBV12-3/TRBV12-4
clone size: many
CDR3 protein: CASSDPTSFNEQFF
CDR3 DNA: TGTGCCAGCAGCGATCCGACTAGCTTCAATGAGCAGTTCTTC

D gene: -
J gene: TRBJ2-7
V gene: TRBV7-9
clone size: many
CDR3 protein: CASSLTGYEQYF
CDR3 DNA: TGTGCCAGCAGTTTGACAGGCTACGAGCAGTACTTC

D gene: TRBD1
J gene: TRBJ2-7
V gene: TRBV12-5
clone size: -
CDR3 protein: CASGHPSGTGSYEQYF
CDR3 DNA: TGTGCTAGTGGTCACCCCTCGGGGACAGGGTCCTACGAGCAGTACTTC

D gene: TRBD1
J gene: TRBJ1-1
V gene: TRBV29-1
clone size: few
CDR3 protein: CSVEPGTGPTEAFF
CDR3 DNA: TGCAGCGTTGAGCCCGGGACAGGGCCCACTGAAGCTTTCTTT

D gene: -
J gene: TRBJ2-3
V gene: TRBV6-1
clone size: -
CDR3 protein: CASNGGTGTDTQYF
CDR3 DNA: TGTGCCAGCAATGGGGGGACTGGCACAGATACGCAGTATTTT

D gene: -
J gene: TRBJ2-6
V gene: TRBV7-9
clone size: -
CDR3 protein: CASSVTSGTGANVLTF
CDR3 DNA: TGCGCCAGCAGCGTCACCTCAGGGACCGGGGCCAACGTCCTGACTTTC

D gene: -
J gene: TRBJ2-7
V gene: TRBV20-1
clone size: few
CDR3 protein: CSANPGYEQYF
CDR3 DNA: TGCAGTGCTAACCCCGGGTACGAGCAGTACTTC

D gene: -
J gene: TRBJ2-5
V gene: TRBV6-6
clone size: few
CDR3 protein: CASSYLGDPWETQYF
CDR3 DNA: TGTGCCAGCAGTTACCTAGGAGACCCCTGGGAGACCCAGTACTTC

D gene: -
J gene: TRBJ2-1
V gene: TRBV28
clone size: -
CDR3 protein: CASSPGPGGPYNEQFF
CDR3 DNA: TGTGCCAGCAGTCCTGGGCCCGGCGGGCCCTACAATGAGCAGTTCTTC

D gene: -
J gene: TRBJ2-7
V gene: TRBV3-1
clone size: many
CDR3 protein: CASSRETTYEQYF
CDR3 DNA: TGTGCCAGCAGCCGAGAGACCACCTACGAGCAGTACTTC

D gene: TRBD2
J gene: TRBJ2-3
V gene: TRBV7-2
clone size: -
CDR3 protein: CASSLSRTSEDTQYF
CDR3 DNA: TGTGCCAGCAGCTTATCCAGGACTAGCGAAGATACGCAGTATTTT

D gene: -
J gene: TRBJ2-3
V gene: TRBV5-4
clone size: few
CDR3 protein: CASSAAASSTDTQYF
CDR3 DNA: TGTGCCAGCAGCGCAGCCGCGTCTAGCACAGATACGCAGTATTTT

D gene: -
J gene: TRBJ2-2
V gene: TRBV30
clone size: -
CDR3 protein: CAGPRTLGTGELFF
CDR3 DNA: TGTGCCGGACCACGGACCCTTGGCACCGGGGAGCTGTTTTTT

D gene: TRBD1
J gene: TRBJ1-2
V gene: TRBV6-1
clone size: many
CDR3 protein: CASSDRGRTNGYTF
CDR3 DNA: TGTGCCAGCAGTGACAGGGGGCGGACAAATGGCTACACCTTC

D gene: -
J gene: TRBJ2-3
V gene: TRBV3-1
clone size: few
CDR3 protein: CASSQEWPYGTQYF
CDR3 DNA: TGTGCCAGCAGCCAAGAATGGCCCTACGGTACGCAGTATTTT

D gene: TRBD1
J gene: TRBJ2-2
V gene: TRBV24-1
clone size: -
CDR3 protein: CATSDFGRGLNTGELFF
CDR3 DNA: TGTGCCACCAGTGATTTTGGCAGGGGGCTGAACACCGGGGAGCTGTTTTTT

D gene: -
J gene: TRBJ2-5
V gene: TRBV6-6
clone size: few
CDR3 protein: CASSYSGRAGQETQYF
CDR3 DNA: TGTGCCAGCAGTTACTCCGGCAGGGCGGGCCAAGAGACCCAGTACTTC

D gene: TRBD1
J gene: TRBJ2-7
V gene: TRBV6-1
clone size: few
CDR3 protein: CASSERPGQNYEQYF
CDR3 DNA: TGTGCCAGCAGTGAAAGGCCGGGACAGAATTACGAGCAGTACTTC

D gene: -
J gene: TRBJ2-1
V gene: TRBV11-2
clone size: many
CDR3 protein: CASSLINEQFF
CDR3 DNA: TGTGCCAGCAGCTTGATCAATGAGCAGTTCTTC

D gene: -
J gene: TRBJ2-3
V gene: TRBV5-1
clone size: many
CDR3 protein: CASSLKEVGRFTDTQYF
CDR3 DNA: TGCGCCAGCAGCTTGAAAGAGGTCGGGCGCTTCACAGATACGCAGTATTTT

D gene: TRBD2
J gene: TRBJ2-3
V gene: TRBV14
clone size: many
CDR3 protein: CASSQEDPLAASTDTQYF
CDR3 DNA: TGTGCCAGCAGCCAAGAGGATCCACTAGCGGCAAGCACAGATACGCAGTATTTT

D gene: -
J gene: TRBJ1-1
V gene: TRBV9
clone size: many
CDR3 protein: CASSALGQNTEAFF
CDR3 DNA: TGTGCCAGCAGCGCCCTGGGACAGAACACTGAAGCTTTCTTT

D gene: -
J gene: TRBJ2-1
V gene: TRBV15
clone size: -
CDR3 protein: CATSNSGDYNEQFF
CDR3 DNA: TGTGCCACCAGCAACAGTGGGGATTACAATGAGCAGTTCTTC

D gene: -
J gene: TRBJ2-7
V gene: TRBV11-2
clone size: many
CDR3 protein: CASSLRAVGYEQYF
CDR3 DNA: TGTGCCAGCAGCCTACGGGCAGTTGGTTACGAGCAGTACTTC

D gene: -
J gene: TRBJ1-1
V gene: TRBV20-1
clone size: many
CDR3 protein: CSAIPQLTGMNTEAFF
CDR3 DNA: TGCAGTGCTATTCCTCAGCTGACAGGCATGAACACTGAAGCTTTCTTT

D gene: -
J gene: TRBJ2-5
V gene: TRBV20-1
clone size: many
CDR3 protein: CSAGGGLQETQYF
CDR3 DNA: TGCAGTGCGGGGGGGGGCCTTCAAGAGACCCAGTACTTC

D gene: -
J gene: TRBJ1-5
V gene: TRBV2
clone size: many
CDR3 protein: CASSFGQPNQPQHF
CDR3 DNA: TGTGCCAGCAGTTTTGGACAGCCCAATCAGCCCCAGCATTTT

D gene: -
J gene: TRBJ1-1
V gene: TRBV6-1
clone size: -
CDR3 protein: CASRNAEAFF
CDR3 DNA: TGTGCCAGCAGAAATGCTGAAGCTTTCTTT

D gene: -
J gene: TRBJ1-1
V gene: TRBV11-2
clone size: many
CDR3 protein: CASSLWGSGFTEAFF
CDR3 DNA: TGTGCCAGCAGCTTATGGGGCAGCGGCTTCACTGAAGCTTTCTTT

D gene: TRBD1
J gene: TRBJ1-5
V gene: TRBV4-1
clone size: -
CDR3 protein: CASSQGRTGKLNQPQHF
CDR3 DNA: TGCGCCAGCAGCCAAGGGCGGACAGGGAAGCTCAATCAGCCCCAGCATTTT

D gene: -
J gene: TRBJ1-5
V gene: TRBV27
clone size: -
CDR3 protein: CASSSRNQPQHF
CDR3 DNA: TGTGCCAGCAGTTCCCGGAATCAGCCCCAGCATTTT

D gene: -
J gene: TRBJ2-3
V gene: TRBV5-5
clone size: many
CDR3 protein: CASSLLARGADTQYF
CDR3 DNA: TGTGCCAGCAGCCTACTAGCGAGGGGGGCAGATACGCAGTATTTT

D gene: TRBD2
J gene: TRBJ2-3
V gene: TRBV24-1
clone size: few
CDR3 protein: CATSDDVAGITDTQYF
CDR3 DNA: TGTGCCACCAGTGATGATGTAGCGGGAATCACAGATACGCAGTATTTT